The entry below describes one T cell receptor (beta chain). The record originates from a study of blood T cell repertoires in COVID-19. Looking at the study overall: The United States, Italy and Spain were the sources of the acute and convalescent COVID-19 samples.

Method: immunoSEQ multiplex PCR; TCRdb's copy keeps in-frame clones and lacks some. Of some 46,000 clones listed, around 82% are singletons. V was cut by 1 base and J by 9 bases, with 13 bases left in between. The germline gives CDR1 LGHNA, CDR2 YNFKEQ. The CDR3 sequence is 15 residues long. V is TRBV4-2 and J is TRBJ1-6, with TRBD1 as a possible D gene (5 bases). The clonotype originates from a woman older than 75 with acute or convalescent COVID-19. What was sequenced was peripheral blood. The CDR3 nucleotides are TGTGCCAGCAGCCAAGTCCCGGGGGGAGGTTCACCCCTCCACTTT. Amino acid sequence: CASSQVPGGGSPLHF.